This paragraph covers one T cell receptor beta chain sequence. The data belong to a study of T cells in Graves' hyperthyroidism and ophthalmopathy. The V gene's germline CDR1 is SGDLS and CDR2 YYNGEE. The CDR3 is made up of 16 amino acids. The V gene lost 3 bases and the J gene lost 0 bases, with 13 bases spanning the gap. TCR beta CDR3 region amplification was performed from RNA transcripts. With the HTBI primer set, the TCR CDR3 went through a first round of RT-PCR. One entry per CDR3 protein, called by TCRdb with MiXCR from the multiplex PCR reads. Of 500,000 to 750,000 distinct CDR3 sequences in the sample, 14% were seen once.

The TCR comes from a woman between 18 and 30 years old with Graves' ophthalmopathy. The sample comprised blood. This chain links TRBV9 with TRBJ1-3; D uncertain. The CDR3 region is CASSADAGISGNTIYF. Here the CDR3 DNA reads TGTGCCAGCAGCGCAGATGCAGGAATCTCTGGAAACACCATATATTTT.